Listed below are T cell receptor beta chains from one sample, sequenced in a study of blood T cell repertoires in COVID-19. Repertoires were generated with immunoSEQ multiplex PCR, while TCRdb's copy carries only in-frame clones and drops some. The sample has 250,000 or so clones; under 90% are singletons. Sample: PBMCs or T cells enriched from blood (not recorded which). The source of these receptors is a man aged 40-55 years who had recovered from COVID-19. Both conserved end residues are part of each CDR3. A D gene is named only where the DNA matches it firmly. The size entry is marked missing in some rows and otherwise reads once, few, many or a size class.

clone_size cdr3_length j_call d_call v_call cdr3_nt cdr3_aa
once 15 TRBJ2-7 TRBD2 TRBV5-1 TGCGCCAGCCGTCCCCTGGCGGGGGGCTCCTACGAGCAGTACTTC CASRPLAGGSYEQYF
- 16 TRBJ1-4 TRBD1 TRBV5-5 TGTGCCAGCAGCTTGGCCCCAGGGGGAGTCGATGAAAAACTGTTTTTT CASSLAPGGVDEKLFF
- 15 TRBJ2-3 - TRBV5-6 TGTGCCAGCAGCTCTCGCATTCCCTACACAGATACGCAGTATTTT CASSSRIPYTDTQYF
few 14 TRBJ2-5 TRBD1 TRBV30 TGTGCCTGGAGTGGACAGGGAGATAAGGAGACCCAGTACTTC CAWSGQGDKETQYF
- 16 TRBJ1-2 TRBD1 TRBV4-2 TGTGCCAGCAGCCCCGGGGACAGGGGGTCTAACTATGGCTACACCTTC CASSPGDRGSNYGYTF
once 14 TRBJ1-1 TRBD1 TRBV7-2 TGTGCCAGCAGCGTCGACAGGGGAAACACTGAAGCTTTCTTT CASSVDRGNTEAFF
- 12 TRBJ1-2 - TRBV9 TGTGCCAGCAGCGGACACGCCTATGGCTACACCTTC CASSGHAYGYTF
once 13 TRBJ1-1 - TRBV19 TGTGCCAGTAGTATGATCGGCGGGACTGAAGCTTTCTTT CASSMIGGTEAFF
- 18 TRBJ2-1 TRBD2 TRBV10-3 TGTGCCATCCCTCAGGGCAGCGGGGGGTCCAGCTCCTACAATGAGCAGTTCTTC CAIPQGSGGSSSYNEQFF
- 14 TRBJ2-4 TRBD1 TRBV10-3 TGTGCCATCAGGGTGGGACAGGGGGAGAACATTCAGTACTTC CAIRVGQGENIQYF
- 15 TRBJ1-2 - TRBV5-6 TGTGCCAGCAGCTTGGGGGCGACAGGAAGCTATGGCTACACCTTC CASSLGATGSYGYTF
once 14 TRBJ1-1 - TRBV4-2 TGTGCCAGCAGCCAAGGGTCAAGGGGCACTGAAGCTTTCTTT CASSQGSRGTEAFF
- 16 TRBJ2-7 TRBD1 TRBV7-9 TGTGCCAGCAGCCTGGGACAGGGGGCTAACTCCTACGAGCAGTACTTC CASSLGQGANSYEQYF
- 20 TRBJ2-7 - TRBV3-1/TRBV3-2 TGTGCCAGCAGCCAAGAGAGTGGATTCGGGGGACTGGGTAGGGTCTACGAGCAGTACTTC CASSQESGFGGLGRVYEQYF
- 16 TRBJ2-1 TRBD2 TRBV19 TGTGCCAGTTGTTCCCTGGTGAGCGGGGGGTACAATGAGCAGTTCTTC CASCSLVSGGYNEQFF
- 16 TRBJ2-5 TRBD1 TRBV9 TGTGCCAGCAGCCCCATCACAGGGGGGAGGTCTGAGACCCAGTACTTC CASSPITGGRSETQYF
once 13 TRBJ1-1 - TRBV7-3 TGTGCCAGCAGCTTAAAAGGGGAGGCTGAAGCTTTCTTT CASSLKGEAEAFF
- 14 TRBJ2-3 - TRBV6-5 TGTGCCAGCAGCCCCGGGGATGGCACAGATACGCAGTATTTT CASSPGDGTDTQYF
- 14 TRBJ2-7 - TRBV19 TGTGCCAGTAGTATGCTTAGTAGCTCCTACGAGCAGTACTTC CASSMLSSSYEQYF
few 19 TRBJ1-2 TRBD1 TRBV20-1 TGCAGTGCTAGTCTCCCCCCCGGGACAGGGGGCGAGACTTTAGGTGGCTACACCTTC CSASLPPGTGGETLGGYTF
- 19 TRBJ2-3 TRBD2 TRBV27 TGTGCCAGCAGACAAACCATAGGGGGGACTAGCGGGAGCTCAGATACGCAGTATTTT CASRQTIGGTSGSSDTQYF
- 14 TRBJ1-1 TRBD1 TRBV6-2/TRBV6-3 TGTGCCAGCAGTTACCCCGGGACAGGGGTCCGAGCTTTCTTT CASSYPGTGVRAFF
- 14 TRBJ2-7 TRBD1 TRBV23-1 TGCGCCAGCCATTTCGACAGGGATCCCTACGAGCAGTACTTC CASHFDRDPYEQYF
- 13 TRBJ1-1 - TRBV12-3/TRBV12-4 TGTGCCAGCAGTTTCAGGGTTGGAGTGGGAGCTTTCTTT CASSFRVGVGAFF
- 13 TRBJ1-6 - TRBV28 TGTGCCAGCAAGGGAGGGGTCTACTCACCCCTCCACTTT CASKGGVYSPLHF
once 14 TRBJ1-1 - TRBV3-1/TRBV3-2 TGTGCCAGCAGCCAAGATCTCGGCCCCACGGGAGCTTTCTTT CASSQDLGPTGAFF
- 15 TRBJ2-2 - TRBV6-5 TGTGCCAGCAGTTACTCAGGGCAGGGCAACGGGGAGCTGTTTTTT CASSYSGQGNGELFF
few 15 TRBJ1-3 TRBD1 TRBV27 TGTGCCAGCAGTCGCACAGGGGTTGGTGGAAACACCATATATTTT CASSRTGVGGNTIYF
- 13 TRBJ1-1 TRBD1 TRBV2 TGTGCCAGCAGGGACAGACAGGGGGTGGAAGCTTTCTTT CASRDRQGVEAFF
- 13 TRBJ1-1 - TRBV5-4 TGTGCCAGCAGCTATTGGGACACCACTGAAGCTTTTTTT CASSYWDTTEAFF
- 15 TRBJ2-1 TRBD2 TRBV29-1 TGCAGCGTAGCGGACACTAGCGGAGTATACAATGAGCAGTTCTTC CSVADTSGVYNEQFF
- 14 TRBJ1-2 TRBD1 TRBV28 TGTGCCAGCAGGACTCAGGGGGAGATCTATGGCTACACCTTC CASRTQGEIYGYTF
once 15 TRBJ2-7 TRBD2 TRBV2 TGTGCCAGCAGTGAATGGACTAGCGGGAGGAGCGAGCAGTACTTC CASSEWTSGRSEQYF
- 15 TRBJ2-4 - TRBV11-2 TGTGCCAGCAGCCAAAATGAGGGTTCCGCCGTTATTCAGTACTTC CASSQNEGSAVIQYF
- 15 TRBJ2-5 - TRBV9 TGTGCCAGCAGCGTAAGTTACAGTCACCTAGAGACCCAGTACTTC CASSVSYSHLETQYF
- 14 TRBJ1-1 - TRBV7-9 TGTGCCAGCAGCTTAATGCAGGGAACTACTGAAGCTTTCTTT CASSLMQGTTEAFF
- 17 TRBJ2-3 TRBD2 TRBV27 TGTGCCAGCAGTTACCCTTTTAGCGGGGGAGGAACAGATACGCAGTATTTT CASSYPFSGGGTDTQYF
- 15 TRBJ2-1 - TRBV5-1 TGCGCCAGCAGTTCAGGGTACACCCCCTACAATGAGCAGTTCTTC CASSSGYTPYNEQFF
- 12 TRBJ2-7 - TRBV5-1 TGCGCCAGCAGCTTGACAGGTTACGAGCAGTACTTC CASSLTGYEQYF
- 14 TRBJ2-1 TRBD2 TRBV6-5 TGTGCCAGCAGCTTAGCGGGCCGCTACAATGAGCAGTTCTTC CASSLAGRYNEQFF
- 14 TRBJ1-6 - TRBV29-1 TGCAGCGTTGAGCGGGGCTCCTATAATTCACCCCTCCACTTT CSVERGSYNSPLHF
- 11 TRBJ1-5 - TRBV12-3/TRBV12-4 TGTGCCAGCAGCAGGGGTCAGCCCCAGCATTTT CASSRGQPQHF
- 17 TRBJ1-4 TRBD1 TRBV18 TGTGCCAGCTCACCACTTGAGCCCGGGACAGGGAAAGAAAAACTGTTTTTT CASSPLEPGTGKEKLFF
- 15 TRBJ2-2 TRBD1 TRBV7-2 TGTGCCAGCAGCACAGACAGGGCCTACACCGGGGAGCTGTTTTTT CASSTDRAYTGELFF
- 16 TRBJ2-1 TRBD1 TRBV18 TGTGCCAGCTCACGACCGACAGGGAATACCTTCAATGAGCAGTTCTTC CASSRPTGNTFNEQFF